This T cell receptor (beta chain) was recorded in a study of regulatory T cells in long-lasting Graves disease. Relying on iRepertoire HTBI primers and Arm-PCR of CDR3 regions, the team built TCR beta libraries. Each CDR3 protein is one row after TCRdb ran MiXCR on the multiplex PCR reads. This sample yields roughly 380,000 distinct CDR3 sequences, of which 16% are seen a single time; about 27% belongs to the top ten. Germline-derived CDR1 and CDR2 are DFQATT and SNEGSKA (reference sequence). The length of the CDR3 is 13 residues. Trimming cost V 8 bases and J 8 bases; bases outside gene matches: 12. Time point described: newly diagnosed GD, antithyroid drugs for less than 3 months. The TCR library was prepared using RNA isolated from PBMCs. A further study also used this sample, focusing on T cells in Graves' hyperthyroidism and ophthalmopathy. From that report: Hyperthyroidism was newly diagnosed in patients aged 18 to 65 (duration under 2 months).

The sequence came from a man aged 35 to 55 with Graves disease. Sequencing used peripheral blood mononuclear cells (PBMCs), obtained at new diagnosis, from a patient treated with antithyroid drugs. The chain employs TRBV20-1 and TRBJ1-2, with 9 bases that match TRBD1. In DNA, the CDR3 is TGCAGTCTAGGGGGACAGGGCGTAAGGGGCTACACCTTC. Its translation is CSLGGQGVRGYTF.